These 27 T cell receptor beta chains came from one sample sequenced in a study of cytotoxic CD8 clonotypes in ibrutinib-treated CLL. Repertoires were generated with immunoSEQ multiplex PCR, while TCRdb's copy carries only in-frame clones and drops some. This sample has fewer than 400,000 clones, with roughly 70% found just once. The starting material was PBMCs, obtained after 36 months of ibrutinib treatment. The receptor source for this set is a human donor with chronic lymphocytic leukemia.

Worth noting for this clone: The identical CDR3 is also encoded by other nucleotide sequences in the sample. DNA of the CDR3: TGTGCCAGCAGCGTAGCGGGAGGAGAGACCCAGTACTTC. This gives the protein CASSVAGGETQYF. The V call is TRBV9, the J call TRBJ2-5, with TRBD2 matching over 7 bases. Looked up from germline, CDR1 is SGDLS and CDR2 is YYNGEE. The CDR3 is 13 residues long. J lost 4 bases, V lost 0 bases, and 0 bases had no gene match.

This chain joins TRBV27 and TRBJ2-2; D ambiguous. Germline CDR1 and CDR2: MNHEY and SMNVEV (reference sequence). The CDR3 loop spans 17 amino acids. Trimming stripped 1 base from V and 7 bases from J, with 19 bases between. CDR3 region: CASSLFHSIKVHGELFF. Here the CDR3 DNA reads TGTGCCAGCAGTTTATTCCACTCCATTAAGGTGCACGGGGAGCTGTTTTTT.

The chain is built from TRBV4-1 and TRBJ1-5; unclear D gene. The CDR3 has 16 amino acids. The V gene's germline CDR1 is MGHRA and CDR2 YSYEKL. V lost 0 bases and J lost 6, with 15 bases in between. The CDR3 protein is CASSQESLGGGQPQHF. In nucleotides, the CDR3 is TGCGCCAGCAGCCAAGAAAGCCTCGGAGGTGGTCAGCCCCAGCATTTT.

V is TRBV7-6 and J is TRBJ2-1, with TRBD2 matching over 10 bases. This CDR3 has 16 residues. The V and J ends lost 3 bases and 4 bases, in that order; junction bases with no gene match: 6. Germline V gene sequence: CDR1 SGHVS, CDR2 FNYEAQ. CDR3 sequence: CASSFERGGTYNEQFF. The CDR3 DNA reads TGTGCCAGCAGCTTTGAGCGGGGGGGTACGTACAATGAGCAGTTCTTC.

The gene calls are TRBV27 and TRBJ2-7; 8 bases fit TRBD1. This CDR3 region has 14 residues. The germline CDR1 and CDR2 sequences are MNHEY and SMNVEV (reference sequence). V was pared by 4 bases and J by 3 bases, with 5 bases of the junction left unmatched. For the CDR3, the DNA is TGTGCCAGCAGTTCCATGGGGACAGGCTACGAGCAGTACTTC. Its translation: CASSSMGTGYEQYF.

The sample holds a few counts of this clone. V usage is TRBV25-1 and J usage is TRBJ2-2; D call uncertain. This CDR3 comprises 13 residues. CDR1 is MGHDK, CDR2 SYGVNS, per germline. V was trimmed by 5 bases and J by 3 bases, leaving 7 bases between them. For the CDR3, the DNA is TGTGCCAGCAGTAACCTGTACACCGGGGAGCTGTTTTTT. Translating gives CASSNLYTGELFF.

The CDR3 protein is CASSLIGRSYEQYF. CDR3 sequence (DNA): TGTGCCAGTAGTTTGATCGGGAGATCCTACGAGCAGTACTTC. The rearrangement links TRBV19 to TRBJ2-7, with D perhaps TRBD2 (6 bases). Looked up from germline, CDR1 is LNHDA and CDR2 is SQIVND (reference sequence). The CDR3 length is 14 residues. V was trimmed by 5 bases and J by 1 base, leaving 12 bases between them.

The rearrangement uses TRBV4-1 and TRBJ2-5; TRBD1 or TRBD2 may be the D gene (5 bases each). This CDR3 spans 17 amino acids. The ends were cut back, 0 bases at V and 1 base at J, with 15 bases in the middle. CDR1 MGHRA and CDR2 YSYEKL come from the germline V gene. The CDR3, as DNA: TGCGCCAGCAGCCAAGATAGGTGGGACGGAAGCCAAGAGACCCAGTACTTC. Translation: CASSQDRWDGSQETQYF.

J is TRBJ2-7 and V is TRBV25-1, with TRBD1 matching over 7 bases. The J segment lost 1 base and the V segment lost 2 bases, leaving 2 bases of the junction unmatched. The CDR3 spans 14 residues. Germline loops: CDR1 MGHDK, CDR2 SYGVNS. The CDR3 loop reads CASSEPGQSYEQYF. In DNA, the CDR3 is TGTGCCAGCAGTGAACCGGGACAGTCCTACGAGCAGTACTTC.

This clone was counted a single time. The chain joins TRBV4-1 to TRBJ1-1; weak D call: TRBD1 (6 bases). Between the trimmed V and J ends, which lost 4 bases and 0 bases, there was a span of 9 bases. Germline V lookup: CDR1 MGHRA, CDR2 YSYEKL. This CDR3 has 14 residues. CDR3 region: CASSLRGLNTEAFF. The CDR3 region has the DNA TGCGCCAGCAGCCTTCGGGGGCTGAACACTGAAGCTTTCTTT.

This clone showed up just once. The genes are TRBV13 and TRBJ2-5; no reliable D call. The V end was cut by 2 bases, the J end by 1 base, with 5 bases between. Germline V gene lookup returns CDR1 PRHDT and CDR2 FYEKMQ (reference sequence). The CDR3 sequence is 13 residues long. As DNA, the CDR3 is TGTGCCAGCAGCTTACGACCCCAAGAGACCCAGTACTTC. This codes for CASSLRPQETQYF.

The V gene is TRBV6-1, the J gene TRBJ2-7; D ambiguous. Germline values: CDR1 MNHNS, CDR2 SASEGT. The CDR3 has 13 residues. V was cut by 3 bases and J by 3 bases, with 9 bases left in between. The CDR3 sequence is CASSDLNFYEQYF. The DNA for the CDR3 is TGTGCCAGCAGTGACCTTAATTTCTACGAGCAGTACTTC.

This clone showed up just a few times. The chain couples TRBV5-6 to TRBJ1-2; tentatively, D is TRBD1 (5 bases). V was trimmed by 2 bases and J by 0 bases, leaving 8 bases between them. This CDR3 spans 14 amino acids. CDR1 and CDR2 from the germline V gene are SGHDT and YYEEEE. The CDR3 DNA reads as TGTGCCAGCAGCTTCCAGGGAGCTAACTATGGCTACACCTTC. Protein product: CASSFQGANYGYTF.

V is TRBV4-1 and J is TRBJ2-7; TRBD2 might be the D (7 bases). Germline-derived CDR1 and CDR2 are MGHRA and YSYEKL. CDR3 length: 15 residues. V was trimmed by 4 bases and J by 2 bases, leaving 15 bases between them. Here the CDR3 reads CASSPTDSGTYEQYF. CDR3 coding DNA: TGCGCCAGCAGCCCTACGGACAGCGGGACCTACGAGCAGTACTTC.

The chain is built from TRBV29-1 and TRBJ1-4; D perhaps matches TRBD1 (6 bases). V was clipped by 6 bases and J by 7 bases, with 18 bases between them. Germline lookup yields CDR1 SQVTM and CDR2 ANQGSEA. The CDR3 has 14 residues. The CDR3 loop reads CSVAYRVGSEKLFF. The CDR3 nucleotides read TGCAGCGTAGCGTACAGGGTAGGAAGTGAAAAACTGTTTTTT.

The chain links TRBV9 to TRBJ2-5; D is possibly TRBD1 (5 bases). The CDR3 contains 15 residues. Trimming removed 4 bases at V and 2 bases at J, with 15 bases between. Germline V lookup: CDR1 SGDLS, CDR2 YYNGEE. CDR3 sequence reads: CASSLFGAEQETQYF. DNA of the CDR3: TGTGCCAGCAGCCTCTTTGGGGCGGAACAAGAGACCCAGTACTTC.

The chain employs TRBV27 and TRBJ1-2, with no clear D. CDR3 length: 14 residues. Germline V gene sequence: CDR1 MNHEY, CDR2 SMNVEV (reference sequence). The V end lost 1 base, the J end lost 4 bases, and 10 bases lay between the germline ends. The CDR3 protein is CASSLYPEGYGYTF. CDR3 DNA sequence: TGTGCCAGCAGTTTATATCCAGAGGGCTATGGCTACACCTTC.

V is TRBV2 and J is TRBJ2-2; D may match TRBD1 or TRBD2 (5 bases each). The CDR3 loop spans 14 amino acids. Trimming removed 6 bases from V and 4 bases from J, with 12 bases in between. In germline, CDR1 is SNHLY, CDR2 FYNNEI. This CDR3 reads CASSRDLGTGELFF. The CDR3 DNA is TGTGCCAGCAGCCGGGACCTGGGCACCGGGGAGCTGTTTTTT. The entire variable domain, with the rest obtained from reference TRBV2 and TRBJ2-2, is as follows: EPEVTQTPSHQVTQMGQEVILRCVPISNHLYFYWYRQILGQKVEFLVSFYNNEISEKSEIFDDQFSVERPDGSNFTLKIRSTKLEDSAMYFCASSRDLGTGELFFGEGSRLTVL.

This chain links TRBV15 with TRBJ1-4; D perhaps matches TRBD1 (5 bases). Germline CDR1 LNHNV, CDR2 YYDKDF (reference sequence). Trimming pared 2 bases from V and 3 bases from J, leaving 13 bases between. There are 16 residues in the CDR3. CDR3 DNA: TGTGCCACCAGCAGACTATGGGGGGGTTCTAATGAAAAACTGTTTTTT. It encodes CATSRLWGGSNEKLFF.

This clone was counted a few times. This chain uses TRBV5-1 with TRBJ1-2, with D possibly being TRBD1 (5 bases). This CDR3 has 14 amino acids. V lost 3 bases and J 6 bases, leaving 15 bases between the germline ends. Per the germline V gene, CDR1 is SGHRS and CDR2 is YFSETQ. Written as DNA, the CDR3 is TGCGCCAGCAGCTGGAGGTGGGGGAACGATGGCTACACCTTC. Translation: CASSWRWGNDGYTF.

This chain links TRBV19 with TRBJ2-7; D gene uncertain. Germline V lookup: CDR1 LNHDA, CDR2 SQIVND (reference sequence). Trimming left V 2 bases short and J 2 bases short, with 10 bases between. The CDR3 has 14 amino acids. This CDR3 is CASSINSAAYEQYF. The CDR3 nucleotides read TGTGCCAGTAGTATAAACAGCGCAGCCTACGAGCAGTACTTC.

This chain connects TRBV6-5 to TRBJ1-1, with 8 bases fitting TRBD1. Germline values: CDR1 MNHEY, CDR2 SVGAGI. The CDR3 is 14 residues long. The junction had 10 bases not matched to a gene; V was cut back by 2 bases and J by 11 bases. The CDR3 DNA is TGTGCCAGCAGTTACGCCCCAGGGGGCCGCAAGGCTTTCTTT. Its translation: CASSYAPGGRKAFF.

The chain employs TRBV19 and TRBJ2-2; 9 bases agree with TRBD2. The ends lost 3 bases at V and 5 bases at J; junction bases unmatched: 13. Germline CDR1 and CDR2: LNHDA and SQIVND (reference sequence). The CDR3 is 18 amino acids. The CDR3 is CASSMWFRLAGRTGELFF. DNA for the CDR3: TGTGCCAGTAGTATGTGGTTTAGGCTAGCGGGACGAACCGGGGAGCTGTTTTTT.

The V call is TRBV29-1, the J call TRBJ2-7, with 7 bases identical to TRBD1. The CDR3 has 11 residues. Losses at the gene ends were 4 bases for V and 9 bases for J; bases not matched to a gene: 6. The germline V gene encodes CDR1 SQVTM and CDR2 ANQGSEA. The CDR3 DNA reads TGCAGCGTTGTAGGCCGGGACAGGCAGTACTTC. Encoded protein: CSVVGRDRQYF.

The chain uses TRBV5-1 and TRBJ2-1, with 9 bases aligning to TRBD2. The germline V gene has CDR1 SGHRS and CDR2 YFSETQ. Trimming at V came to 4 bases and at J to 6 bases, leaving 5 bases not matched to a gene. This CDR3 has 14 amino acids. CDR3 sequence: CASSPASGVNEQFF. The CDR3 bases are TGCGCCAGCAGCCCTGCTAGCGGGGTCAATGAGCAGTTCTTC.

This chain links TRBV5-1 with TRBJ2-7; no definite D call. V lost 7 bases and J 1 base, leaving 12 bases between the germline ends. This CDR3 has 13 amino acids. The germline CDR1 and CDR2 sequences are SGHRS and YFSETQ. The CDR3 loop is CASRSFLSYEQYF. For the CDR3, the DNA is TGCGCCAGCCGTAGTTTCCTTTCCTACGAGCAGTACTTC.

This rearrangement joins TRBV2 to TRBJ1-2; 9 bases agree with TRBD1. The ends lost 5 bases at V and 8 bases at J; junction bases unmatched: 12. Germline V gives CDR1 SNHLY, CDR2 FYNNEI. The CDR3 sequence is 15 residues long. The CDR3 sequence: CASSFSGTGWGGYTF. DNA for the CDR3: TGTGCCAGCAGTTTCTCCGGGACAGGGTGGGGCGGCTACACCTTC.